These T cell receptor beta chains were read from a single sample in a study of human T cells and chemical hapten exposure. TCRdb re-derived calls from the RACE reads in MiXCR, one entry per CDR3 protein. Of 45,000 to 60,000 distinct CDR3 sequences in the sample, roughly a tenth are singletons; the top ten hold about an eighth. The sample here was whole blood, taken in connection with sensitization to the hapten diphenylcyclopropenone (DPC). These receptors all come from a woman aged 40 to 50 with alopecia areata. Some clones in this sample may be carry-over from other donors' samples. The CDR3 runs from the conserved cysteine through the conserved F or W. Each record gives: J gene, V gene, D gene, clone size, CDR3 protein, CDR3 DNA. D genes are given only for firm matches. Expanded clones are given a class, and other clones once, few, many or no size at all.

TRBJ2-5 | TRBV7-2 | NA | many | CASSLASTETQYF | TGTGCCAGCAGCTTAGCGTCTACGGAGACCCAGTACTTC
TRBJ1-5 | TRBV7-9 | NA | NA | CASSPGGFNQSQHF | TGTGCCAGCAGCCCCGGAGGCTTCAATCAGTCCCAGCATTTT
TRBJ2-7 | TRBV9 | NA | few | CASSVWDTSVDEQYF | TGTGCCAGCAGCGTTTGGGACACATCGGTCGACGAGCAGTACTTC
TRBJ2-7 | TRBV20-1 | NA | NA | CSAEPGRVPTYEQYF | TGCAGTGCTGAACCCGGGCGGGTCCCAACGTACGAGCAGTACTTC
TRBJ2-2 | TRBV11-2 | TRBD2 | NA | CASSTSGATNTGELFF | TGTGCCAGCAGCACTAGCGGGGCAACGAACACCGGGGAGCTGTTTTTT
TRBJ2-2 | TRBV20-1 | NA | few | CSAGPNRRGTGELFF | TGCAGTGCTGGGCCAAATCGCCGGGGCACCGGGGAGCTGTTTTTT
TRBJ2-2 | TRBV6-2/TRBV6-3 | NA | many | CASSPSVGTGELFF | TGTGCCAGCAGTCCTAGCGTAGGCACCGGGGAGCTGTTTTTT
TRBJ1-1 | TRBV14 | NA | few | CASSRGNRVTEAFF | TGTGCCAGCAGCCGCGGGAACCGGGTCACTGAAGCTTTCTTT
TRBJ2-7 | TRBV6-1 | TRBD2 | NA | CASSTSGWAGEQYF | TGTGCCAGCAGCACTAGCGGGTGGGCTGGCGAGCAGTACTTC
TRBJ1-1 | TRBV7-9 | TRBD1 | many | CASSPGGTEAFF | TGTGCCAGCAGCCCAGGGGGAACTGAAGCTTTCTTT
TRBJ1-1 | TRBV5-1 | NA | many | CASSLVPTAGTQTEAFF | TGCGCCAGCAGCTTGGTACCCACAGCAGGGACCCAGACTGAAGCTTTCTTT
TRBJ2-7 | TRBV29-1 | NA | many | CSAGVSGNYYEQYF | TGCAGCGCCGGTGTTAGCGGAAACTACTACGAGCAGTACTTC
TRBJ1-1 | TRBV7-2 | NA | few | CASSLGPKTEAFF | TGTGCCAGCAGCTTGGGTCCGAAGACTGAAGCTTTCTTT
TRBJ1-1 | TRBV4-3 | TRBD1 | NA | CASSRKQGLTEAFF | TGCGCCAGCAGCCGCAAACAGGGGCTCACTGAAGCTTTCTTT
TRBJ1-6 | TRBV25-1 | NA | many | CASSDLLAGDNSPLHF | TGTGCCAGCAGTGACCTTTTGGCCGGGGATAATTCACCCCTCCACTTT
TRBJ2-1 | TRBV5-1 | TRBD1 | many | CASTTQGAGVNEQFF | TGCGCCAGCACCACACAGGGGGCCGGAGTGAATGAGCAGTTCTTC
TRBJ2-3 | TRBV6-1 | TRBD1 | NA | CASGGPPGQGTDTQYF | TGTGCCAGCGGGGGGCCTCCGGGACAGGGCACAGATACGCAGTATTTT
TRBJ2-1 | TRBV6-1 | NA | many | CASMRGGSYNEQFF | TGTGCCAGCATGAGGGGGGGCTCCTACAATGAGCAGTTCTTC
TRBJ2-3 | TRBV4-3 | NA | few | CASSQALTDTQYF | TGCGCCAGCAGCCAGGCGCTTACAGATACGCAGTATTTT
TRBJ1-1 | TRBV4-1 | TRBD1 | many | CASSYSGTGGTEAFF | TGCGCCAGCAGCTACTCCGGGACAGGGGGAACTGAAGCTTTCTTT
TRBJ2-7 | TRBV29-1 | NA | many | CSASGTEVYEQYF | TGCAGCGCCTCCGGGACGGAGGTCTACGAGCAGTACTTC
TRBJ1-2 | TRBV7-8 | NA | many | CASSLGGNGYTF | TGTGCCAGCAGCTTGGGGGGAAATGGCTACACCTTC
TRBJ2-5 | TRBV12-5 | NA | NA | CASGTSAPETQYF | TGTGCTAGTGGCACCTCCGCTCCAGAGACCCAGTACTTC
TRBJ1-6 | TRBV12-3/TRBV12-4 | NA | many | CASSLFLSDSLNSPLHF | TGTGCCAGCAGTTTGTTCCTATCGGACAGCCTTAATTCACCCCTCCACTTT
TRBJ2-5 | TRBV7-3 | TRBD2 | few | CASSSPGGGASETQYF | TGTGCCAGCAGCTCCCCTGGCGGGGGGGCCTCAGAGACCCAGTACTTC
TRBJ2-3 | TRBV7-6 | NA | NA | CASSLGWGLDADTQYF | TGTGCCAGCAGCTTAGGTTGGGGGCTAGACGCAGATACGCAGTATTTT
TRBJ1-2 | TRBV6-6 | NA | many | CASSYSGGANYGYTF | TGTGCCAGCAGTTACTCTGGGGGGGCTAACTATGGCTACACCTTC
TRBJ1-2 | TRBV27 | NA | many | CASSLRLGGAYGYTF | TGTGCCAGCAGTTTAAGGTTGGGCGGGGCCTATGGCTACACCTTC
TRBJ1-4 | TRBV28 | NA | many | CASSLGSGFANEKLFF | TGTGCCAGCAGTTTGGGGTCTGGGTTCGCAAATGAAAAACTGTTTTTT
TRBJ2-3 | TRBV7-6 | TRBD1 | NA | CASSLALRQGPLVPSTDTQYF | TGTGCCAGCAGCTTAGCGCTACGACAGGGCCCACTTGTCCCTAGCACAGATACGCAGTATTTT
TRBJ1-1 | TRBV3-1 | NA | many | CASSQDRVNTEAFF | TGTGCCAGCAGCCAAGATCGGGTTAACACTGAAGCTTTCTTT
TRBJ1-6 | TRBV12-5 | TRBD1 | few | CASGFQGARNSPLHF | TGTGCTAGTGGTTTCCAGGGGGCAAGGAATTCACCCCTCCACTTT
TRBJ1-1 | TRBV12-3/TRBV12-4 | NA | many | CASNPRWSTEAFF | TGTGCCAGCAATCCCCGATGGAGCACTGAAGCTTTCTTT
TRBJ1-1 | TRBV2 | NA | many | CASSDIYRADYGTEAFF | TGTGCCAGCAGTGATATCTACAGGGCAGATTATGGCACTGAAGCTTTCTTT
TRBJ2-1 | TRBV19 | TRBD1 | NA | CASSGQGDNEQFF | TGTGCCAGTAGTGGACAGGGGGACAATGAGCAGTTCTTC
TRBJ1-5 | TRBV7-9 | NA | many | CASRRGDQPQHF | TGTGCCAGCCGCCGGGGCGATCAGCCCCAGCATTTT
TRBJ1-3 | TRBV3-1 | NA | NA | CASSSKGGRLGNTIYF | TGTGCCAGCAGCTCGAAGGGCGGTCGGCTGGGAAACACCATATATTTT
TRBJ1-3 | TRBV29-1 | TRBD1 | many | CSVDQGGGNTIYF | TGCAGCGTTGACCAGGGGGGCGGAAACACCATATATTTT
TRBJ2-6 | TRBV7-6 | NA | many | CASSSRGLSGANVLTF | TGTGCCAGCAGCTCCCGGGGCCTATCTGGGGCCAACGTCCTGACTTTC
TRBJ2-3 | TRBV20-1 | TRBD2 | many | CSAHHRTSGGPRTDTQYF | TGCAGTGCCCACCATCGGACTAGCGGGGGGCCCCGCACAGATACGCAGTATTTT
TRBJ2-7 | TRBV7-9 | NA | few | CASSPTVGGSYEQYF | TGTGCCAGCAGCCCAACGGTCGGGGGTTCCTACGAGCAGTACTTC
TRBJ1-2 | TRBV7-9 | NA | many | CASTLLQGGYGYTF | TGTGCCAGCACCCTCCTCCAGGGCGGCTATGGCTACACCTTC
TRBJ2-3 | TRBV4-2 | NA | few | CASSQERQTDTQYF | TGTGCCAGCAGCCAAGAACGCCAGACCGATACGCAGTATTTT